These T cell receptor beta chains were read from a single sample in a study of blood T cell repertoires in COVID-19. This table comes from immunoSEQ multiplex PCR, and its TCRdb copy is limited to in-frame clones, with some not included. Found here are 140,000 to 150,000 clones, 88% of them singletons; the top ten hold 2.3%. The sample taken for sequencing was peripheral blood. The receptors originated from a human donor in a cohort sampled during active COVID-19. Both conserved end residues are part of each CDR3. Each record gives: V gene, clone size, D gene, J gene, CDR3 DNA, CDR3 protein. The D gene is left open where the match is weak. Rows may omit the clone size; those that give it use once, few, many or a size class.

v_call: TRBV5-1; clone_size: -; d_call: TRBD1; j_call: TRBJ2-7; cdr3_nt: TGCGCCAGCAGCTCGTCTGATGCCGGGACAGGGGCCTACGAGCAGTACTTC; cdr3_aa: CASSSSDAGTGAYEQYF
v_call: TRBV6-5; clone_size: -; d_call: -; j_call: TRBJ2-7; cdr3_nt: TGTGCCAGCAGAACCGACAGAACCTCCTACGAGCAGTACTTC; cdr3_aa: CASRTDRTSYEQYF
v_call: TRBV28; clone_size: -; d_call: -; j_call: TRBJ2-2; cdr3_nt: TGTGCCAGCAGTTTGAATAGGAGGACAGTTAACACCGGGGAGCTGTTTTTT; cdr3_aa: CASSLNRRTVNTGELFF
v_call: TRBV5-4; clone_size: -; d_call: TRBD1; j_call: TRBJ1-1; cdr3_nt: TGTGCCAGCAGCTCACCCGGGACAGGGTCTATGAACACTGAAGCTTTCTTT; cdr3_aa: CASSSPGTGSMNTEAFF
v_call: TRBV7-3; clone_size: -; d_call: TRBD2; j_call: TRBJ2-5; cdr3_nt: TGTGCCAGCAGCTTAAGTGGGACTAGCAGGACCCAGTACTTC; cdr3_aa: CASSLSGTSRTQYF
v_call: TRBV2; clone_size: few; d_call: TRBD1; j_call: TRBJ1-5; cdr3_nt: TGTGCCAGCAGCTCCTCCGGGACAGGAAATCAGCCCCAGCATTTT; cdr3_aa: CASSSSGTGNQPQHF
v_call: TRBV6-5; clone_size: -; d_call: -; j_call: TRBJ1-6; cdr3_nt: TGTGCCAGCAGTTACTCCCGACGGAGTAATTCACCCCTCCACTTT; cdr3_aa: CASSYSRRSNSPLHF
v_call: TRBV11-2; clone_size: -; d_call: -; j_call: TRBJ2-7; cdr3_nt: TGTGCCAGCAGCTTAGAGGGGGCGCGCTACGAGCAGTACTTC; cdr3_aa: CASSLEGARYEQYF
v_call: TRBV18; clone_size: -; d_call: -; j_call: TRBJ2-5; cdr3_nt: TGTGCCAGCTCAGCAACCGGGACAAAAGAGACCCAGTACTTC; cdr3_aa: CASSATGTKETQYF
v_call: TRBV5-5; clone_size: few; d_call: -; j_call: TRBJ2-5; cdr3_nt: TGTGCCAGCAGCTTGGCTTCTAGGTTGGATCTTGGGGAGACCCAGTACTTC; cdr3_aa: CASSLASRLDLGETQYF
v_call: TRBV30; clone_size: -; d_call: TRBD1; j_call: TRBJ1-1; cdr3_nt: TGTGCCTGGAGTGTACCGGGACAGAGATACACTGAAGCTTTCTTT; cdr3_aa: CAWSVPGQRYTEAFF
v_call: TRBV24-1; clone_size: -; d_call: TRBD2; j_call: TRBJ2-2; cdr3_nt: TGTGCCACCAGTGATCCACTAGCGGAATACACCGGGGAGCTGTTTTTT; cdr3_aa: CATSDPLAEYTGELFF
v_call: TRBV6-6; clone_size: -; d_call: -; j_call: TRBJ1-4; cdr3_nt: TGTGCCAGCAATAGGGGGGGGGAAAAACTGTTTTTT; cdr3_aa: CASNRGGEKLFF
v_call: TRBV5-6; clone_size: -; d_call: -; j_call: TRBJ1-1; cdr3_nt: TGTGCCAGCAGCCCACCCTGGCGGGGGAGCACTGAAGCTTTCTTT; cdr3_aa: CASSPPWRGSTEAFF
v_call: TRBV19; clone_size: -; d_call: -; j_call: TRBJ1-2; cdr3_nt: TGTGCCAGTAACTACGGAAACTATGGCTACACCTTC; cdr3_aa: CASNYGNYGYTF
v_call: TRBV19; clone_size: -; d_call: TRBD1; j_call: TRBJ1-1; cdr3_nt: TGTGCCAGTAGTATAGACGGGACAGGGGTATCCACTGAAGCTTTCTTT; cdr3_aa: CASSIDGTGVSTEAFF
v_call: TRBV3-1/TRBV3-2; clone_size: -; d_call: TRBD1; j_call: TRBJ2-1; cdr3_nt: TGTGCCAGCAGCCATGGACAGGAGAGGAGCTCCTACAATGAGCAGTTCTTC; cdr3_aa: CASSHGQERSSYNEQFF
v_call: TRBV20-1; clone_size: once; d_call: -; j_call: TRBJ1-4; cdr3_nt: TGCAGTGCTAGTAACAGGTTGAATGAAAAACTGTTTTTT; cdr3_aa: CSASNRLNEKLFF
v_call: TRBV21-1; clone_size: -; d_call: -; j_call: TRBJ1-2; cdr3_nt: TGTGCCAGCAGTGGGGGGAATGGCTACACCTTC; cdr3_aa: CASSGGNGYTF
v_call: TRBV3-1/TRBV3-2; clone_size: -; d_call: -; j_call: TRBJ2-2; cdr3_nt: TGTGCCAGCAGCTCCCAGGGAGGTGGCACCGGGGAGCTGTTTTTT; cdr3_aa: CASSSQGGGTGELFF
v_call: TRBV5-4; clone_size: -; d_call: TRBD1; j_call: TRBJ1-1; cdr3_nt: TGTGCCAGCAGCTCCAGGACAGGTTGGACTGAAGCTTTCTTT; cdr3_aa: CASSSRTGWTEAFF
v_call: TRBV4-1; clone_size: -; d_call: -; j_call: TRBJ2-2; cdr3_nt: TGCGCCAGCAGCCAAGATTCCGGGATAAACACCGGGGAGCTGTTTTTT; cdr3_aa: CASSQDSGINTGELFF
v_call: TRBV5-4; clone_size: -; d_call: -; j_call: TRBJ1-6; cdr3_nt: TGTGCCAGCAGCTTGCGCACGGGGTCTAATTCACCCCTCCACTTT; cdr3_aa: CASSLRTGSNSPLHF
v_call: TRBV11-2; clone_size: -; d_call: TRBD2; j_call: TRBJ2-3; cdr3_nt: TGTGCCAGCAGCGCTCATAGCGGGGGGGTGGATACGCAGTATTTT; cdr3_aa: CASSAHSGGVDTQYF
v_call: TRBV19; clone_size: few; d_call: TRBD1; j_call: TRBJ1-4; cdr3_nt: TGTGCCAGTAGTGCTCCCTCACAGGGGGAACTGTTTTTT; cdr3_aa: CASSAPSQGELFF
v_call: TRBV11-2; clone_size: -; d_call: -; j_call: TRBJ2-7; cdr3_nt: TGTGCCAGCAGCTTAGGGGCAGCCCCCTCCTACGAGCAGTACTTC; cdr3_aa: CASSLGAAPSYEQYF
v_call: TRBV10-1; clone_size: -; d_call: -; j_call: TRBJ2-5; cdr3_nt: TGCGCCAGCAGTGAGAGACACGGGAACTCTCAAGAGACCCAGTACTTC; cdr3_aa: CASSERHGNSQETQYF
v_call: TRBV5-1; clone_size: few; d_call: -; j_call: TRBJ1-4; cdr3_nt: TGCGCCAGCAGCTTCACACGGGGGGAAAAACTGTTTTTT; cdr3_aa: CASSFTRGEKLFF
v_call: TRBV19; clone_size: -; d_call: TRBD1; j_call: TRBJ2-1; cdr3_nt: TGTGCCAGTAGTACCCGACAGGGAATCTACAATGAGCAGTTCTTC; cdr3_aa: CASSTRQGIYNEQFF
v_call: TRBV5-3; clone_size: once; d_call: -; j_call: TRBJ1-6; cdr3_nt: TGTGCCAGAAGTCTTTGGGCCCCCATGAGAAATTCACCCCTCCACTTT; cdr3_aa: CARSLWAPMRNSPLHF
v_call: TRBV18; clone_size: -; d_call: TRBD1; j_call: TRBJ2-7; cdr3_nt: TGTGCCAGCTCACCAGGGACAGGGTATGGCGAGCAGTACTTC; cdr3_aa: CASSPGTGYGEQYF
v_call: TRBV4-1; clone_size: -; d_call: -; j_call: TRBJ2-6; cdr3_nt: TGCGCCAGCAGCCAAGAGGGGCGCCTCTCTGGGGCCAACGTCCTGACTTTC; cdr3_aa: CASSQEGRLSGANVLTF
v_call: TRBV19; clone_size: -; d_call: TRBD1; j_call: TRBJ2-7; cdr3_nt: TGTGCCAGTAGCGTGGGACAGGGGCTCTCCTACGAGCAGTACTTC; cdr3_aa: CASSVGQGLSYEQYF
v_call: TRBV4-1; clone_size: -; d_call: -; j_call: TRBJ1-3; cdr3_nt: TGCGCCAGCAGCCAAGATTGGGTAACAGGGCTCTCTGGAAACACCATATATTTT; cdr3_aa: CASSQDWVTGLSGNTIYF
v_call: TRBV2; clone_size: -; d_call: -; j_call: TRBJ1-5; cdr3_nt: TGTGCCAGCCGGGAGAATAGCAATCAGCCCCAGCATTTT; cdr3_aa: CASRENSNQPQHF
v_call: TRBV7-2; clone_size: -; d_call: -; j_call: TRBJ1-2; cdr3_nt: TGTGCCAGCAGCTTTCGGGGGGCCCGGTATGGCTACACCTTC; cdr3_aa: CASSFRGARYGYTF
v_call: TRBV2; clone_size: -; d_call: TRBD2; j_call: TRBJ2-1; cdr3_nt: TGTGCCAGCATCCCGGGACTAGGGTTGGATGAGCAGTTCTTC; cdr3_aa: CASIPGLGLDEQFF
v_call: TRBV18; clone_size: -; d_call: TRBD2; j_call: TRBJ2-4; cdr3_nt: TGTGCCAGCTCATCCGGGACTAGCGGTTCCAAAAACATTCAGTACTTC; cdr3_aa: CASSSGTSGSKNIQYF
v_call: TRBV3-1/TRBV3-2; clone_size: -; d_call: -; j_call: TRBJ1-6; cdr3_nt: TGTGCCAGCAGCCAAGAGTCGCAGGGCTATTCACCCCTCCACTTT; cdr3_aa: CASSQESQGYSPLHF
v_call: TRBV3-1/TRBV3-2; clone_size: -; d_call: -; j_call: TRBJ1-2; cdr3_nt: TGTGCCAGCAGCCAACAGGCGCGGGGGCATGGCTACACCTTC; cdr3_aa: CASSQQARGHGYTF
v_call: TRBV27; clone_size: -; d_call: -; j_call: TRBJ2-5; cdr3_nt: TGTGCCAGCAGTTCCTCGGGGGAGACCCAGTACTTC; cdr3_aa: CASSSSGETQYF
v_call: TRBV5-1; clone_size: -; d_call: TRBD2; j_call: TRBJ2-3; cdr3_nt: TGCGCCAGCAGCTTGGGGGGACTAGCGGGAGGAGGACAAGATACGCAGTATTTT; cdr3_aa: CASSLGGLAGGGQDTQYF
v_call: TRBV25-1; clone_size: -; d_call: -; j_call: TRBJ2-3; cdr3_nt: TGTGCCAGCAGGTCACAGGGAACAGATACGCAGTATTTT; cdr3_aa: CASRSQGTDTQYF
v_call: TRBV19; clone_size: few; d_call: TRBD1; j_call: TRBJ1-2; cdr3_nt: TGTGCCAGTAGTATAAGCCGGGACAGCCTTCGAGCTAACTATGGCTACACCTTC; cdr3_aa: CASSISRDSLRANYGYTF
v_call: TRBV5-1; clone_size: -; d_call: -; j_call: TRBJ2-1; cdr3_nt: TGCGCCAGCCGCGCGGGGCAGTCCTACAATGAGCAGTTCTTC; cdr3_aa: CASRAGQSYNEQFF
v_call: TRBV7-2; clone_size: -; d_call: TRBD1; j_call: TRBJ2-7; cdr3_nt: TGTGCCAGCAGCTTAGCCACAGGGGGCTTCTACGAGCAGTACTTC; cdr3_aa: CASSLATGGFYEQYF
v_call: TRBV5-1; clone_size: -; d_call: TRBD1; j_call: TRBJ2-1; cdr3_nt: TGCGCCAGCTGGGACAGGAAATACAATGAGCAGTTCTTC; cdr3_aa: CASWDRKYNEQFF
v_call: TRBV4-3; clone_size: -; d_call: TRBD2; j_call: TRBJ2-1; cdr3_nt: TGCGCCAGCAGCCAAGCCATAGCGGGGGCCGCCGAACTTCGATACAATGAGCAGTTCTTC; cdr3_aa: CASSQAIAGAAELRYNEQFF
v_call: TRBV19; clone_size: -; d_call: -; j_call: TRBJ1-5; cdr3_nt: TGTGCCAGTAGTATTCCCCAGGGTTATCAGCCCCAGCATTTT; cdr3_aa: CASSIPQGYQPQHF
v_call: TRBV19; clone_size: -; d_call: TRBD1; j_call: TRBJ1-6; cdr3_nt: TGTGCCAGTAGACCCGGACAGGGCCAGGGGCCCCTCCACTTT; cdr3_aa: CASRPGQGQGPLHF
v_call: TRBV5-1; clone_size: -; d_call: TRBD1; j_call: TRBJ1-2; cdr3_nt: TGCGCCAGCAGCTTGTGGAACAGGGGCAACTATGGCTACACCTTC; cdr3_aa: CASSLWNRGNYGYTF
v_call: TRBV19; clone_size: -; d_call: TRBD1; j_call: TRBJ2-2; cdr3_nt: TGTGCCAGTAGTCGGGACAGAACGAACACCGGGGAGCTGTTTTTT; cdr3_aa: CASSRDRTNTGELFF
v_call: TRBV29-1; clone_size: -; d_call: -; j_call: TRBJ2-3; cdr3_nt: TGCAGCGTGTTTAGCGGCAGCACAGATACGCAGTATTTT; cdr3_aa: CSVFSGSTDTQYF
v_call: TRBV2; clone_size: -; d_call: -; j_call: TRBJ1-5; cdr3_nt: TGTGCCAGCACAAAACGGGATCGGTCGCAGCCCCAGCATTTT; cdr3_aa: CASTKRDRSQPQHF
v_call: TRBV19; clone_size: once; d_call: TRBD1; j_call: TRBJ2-7; cdr3_nt: TGTGCCAGTAGTACCCCCGGGACAGCAACCTACGAGCAGTACTTC; cdr3_aa: CASSTPGTATYEQYF
v_call: TRBV18; clone_size: -; d_call: -; j_call: TRBJ1-2; cdr3_nt: TGTGCCAGCTCACCAGCGGGGTTCAGCTATGGCTACACCTTC; cdr3_aa: CASSPAGFSYGYTF
v_call: TRBV27; clone_size: -; d_call: TRBD2; j_call: TRBJ2-5; cdr3_nt: TGTGCCAGCAGTTTACAAGCGGGAGGAGGGGAGACCCAGTACTTC; cdr3_aa: CASSLQAGGGETQYF
v_call: TRBV29-1; clone_size: -; d_call: -; j_call: TRBJ1-1; cdr3_nt: TGCAGCGTTAAACCGGGACACCAGAACACTGAAGCTTTCTTT; cdr3_aa: CSVKPGHQNTEAFF
v_call: TRBV15; clone_size: -; d_call: -; j_call: TRBJ2-3; cdr3_nt: TGTGCCACAACGGGAGTAAGAACAGATACGCAGTATTTT; cdr3_aa: CATTGVRTDTQYF